The present entry profiles one T cell receptor beta chain with its context. This entry comes from a study of cytotoxic CD8 clonotypes in ibrutinib-treated CLL. Only in-frame clones appear in the TCRdb table, and some are missing; sequencing was by immunoSEQ multiplex PCR. The sample contains 50,000 to 70,000 clones, 54% of which appear only once. The CDR3 loop spans 16 amino acids. The germline CDR1 and CDR2 sequences are MNHEY and SVGAGI. The V gene end was trimmed by 0 bases and the J gene end by 2 bases; junction bases not matched to a gene: 4. Sequencing used PBMCs, obtained at disease progression, from a patient treated with ibrutinib. This TCR came from a human donor with chronic lymphocytic leukemia. The chain uses TRBV6-5 and TRBJ2-7; 10 bases map to TRBD2. CDR3 sequence reads: CASSYSGLAGAYEQYF. CDR3 sequence (DNA): TGTGCCAGCAGTTACTCGGGTCTAGCGGGAGCCTACGAGCAGTACTTC.